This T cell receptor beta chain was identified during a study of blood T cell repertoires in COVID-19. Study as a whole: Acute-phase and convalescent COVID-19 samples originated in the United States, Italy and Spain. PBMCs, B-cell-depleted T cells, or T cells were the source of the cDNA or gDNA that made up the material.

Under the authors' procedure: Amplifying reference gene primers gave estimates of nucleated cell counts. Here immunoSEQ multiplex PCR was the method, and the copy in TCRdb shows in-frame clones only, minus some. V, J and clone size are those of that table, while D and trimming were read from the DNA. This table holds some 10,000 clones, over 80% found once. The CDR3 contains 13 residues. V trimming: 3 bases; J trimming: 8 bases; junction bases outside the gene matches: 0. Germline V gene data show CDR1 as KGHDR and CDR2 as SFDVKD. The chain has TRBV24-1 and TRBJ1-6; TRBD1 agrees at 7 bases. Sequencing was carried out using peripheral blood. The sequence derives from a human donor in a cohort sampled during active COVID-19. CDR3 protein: CATSDTGDSPLHF. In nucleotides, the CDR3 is TGTGCCACCAGTGATACAGGGGATTCACCCCTCCACTTT.